This T cell receptor (beta chain) came from a study of blood T cell repertoires in COVID-19. Looking at the study overall: The United States, Italy and Spain provided the acute and convalescent COVID-19 samples. PBMCs, B-cell-depleted T cells, or T cells provided the cDNA or gDNA that made up the material.

Authors' processing steps: Amplification of reference gene primers was used by the study to estimate nucleated cell counts. Sequencing was performed with immunoSEQ multiplex PCR; in TCRdb, only in-frame clones are kept and a portion is missing. Clone size and V and J calls were adopted from that table, with D and trimming inferred from the DNA. The profile shows 120,000 or so clones, 75% to 85% of them singletons. Input material: peripheral blood. The receptor was isolated from a man aged 35-49 years with active or convalescent COVID-19.

The DNA for the CDR3 is TGCGCCAGCAGCTTGGCCGGGACATACAATGAAAAACTGTTTTTT. This gives the protein CASSLAGTYNEKLFF. The J gene is TRBJ1-4, the V gene TRBV5-1, with D possibly TRBD1 on 6 matching bases. Germline V gives CDR1 SGHRS, CDR2 YFSETQ. This CDR3 spans 15 amino acids. V shed 0 bases and J shed 5 bases, with 11 bases lying between them. Looking up the rest from reference TRBV5-1 and TRBJ1-4 gives the full variable domain: KAGVTQTPRYLIKTRGQQVTLSCSPISGHRSVSWYQQTPGQGLQFLFEYFSETQRNKGNFPGRFSGRQFSNSRSEMNVSTLELGDSALYLCASSLAGTYNEKLFFGSGTQLSVL.